Listed here is a single T cell receptor beta chain. The sample comes from a study of cytomegalovirus exposure and HLA in healthy donors. The CDR3 covers 14 residues. The V segment lost 5 bases and the J segment 3 bases; nucleotides outside the gene matches: 6. Germline V lookup: CDR1 SGHRS, CDR2 YFSETQ. With 60 Vbeta and 13 Jbeta primers, the PCR was carried out. Assay used: immunoSEQ multiplex PCR; TCRdb lists only in-frame clones, some missing. This sample's table has around 30,000 clones. The chain has TRBV5-1 and TRBJ1-1; 8 bases fit TRBD1. The source material was PBMCs. The sequence was collected from a young man in good health and CMV-seronegative. CDR3 region: CASSPGGADTEAFF. In DNA, the CDR3 is TGCGCCAGCAGTCCAGGGGGCGCGGACACTGAAGCTTTCTTT.